This T cell receptor beta chain was sequenced in a study of blood T cell repertoires in COVID-19. TCRdb's table, derived via immunoSEQ multiplex PCR, lists solely in-frame clones and lacks some. The data contain 75,000 to 85,000 clones, less than 90% of them singletons. Germline V gives CDR1 LGHDT, CDR2 YNNKEL (reference sequence). The CDR3 is made up of 13 amino acids. J was trimmed by 7 bases and V by 3 bases; bases with no gene match: 5. This TCR was recovered from a human donor in a cohort sampled during active COVID-19. The specimen was peripheral blood. V is TRBV3-1 (or the pseudogene TRBV3-2) and J is TRBJ1-1; 7 bases line up with TRBD1. For the CDR3, the DNA is TGTGCCAGCAGCCAGTATAGGGACAGTGAAGCTTTCTTT. Its protein product is CASSQYRDSEAFF.